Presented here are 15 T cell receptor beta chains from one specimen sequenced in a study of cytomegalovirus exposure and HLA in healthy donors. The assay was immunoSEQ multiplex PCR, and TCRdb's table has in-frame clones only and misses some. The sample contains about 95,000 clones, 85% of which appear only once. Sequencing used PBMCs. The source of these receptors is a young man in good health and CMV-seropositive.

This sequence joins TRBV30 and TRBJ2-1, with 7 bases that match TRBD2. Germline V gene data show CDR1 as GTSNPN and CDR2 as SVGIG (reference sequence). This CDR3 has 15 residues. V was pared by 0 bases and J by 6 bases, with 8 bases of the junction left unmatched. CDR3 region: CAWSVLGRYFNEQFF. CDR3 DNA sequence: TGTGCCTGGAGTGTACTCGGGAGGTATTTCAATGAGCAGTTCTTC.

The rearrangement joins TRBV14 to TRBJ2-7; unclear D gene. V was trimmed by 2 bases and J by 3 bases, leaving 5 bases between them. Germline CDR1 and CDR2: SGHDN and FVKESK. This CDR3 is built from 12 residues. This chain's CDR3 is CASSQSDYEQYV. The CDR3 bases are TGTGCCAGCAGCCAATCCGACTACGAGCAGTACGTC.

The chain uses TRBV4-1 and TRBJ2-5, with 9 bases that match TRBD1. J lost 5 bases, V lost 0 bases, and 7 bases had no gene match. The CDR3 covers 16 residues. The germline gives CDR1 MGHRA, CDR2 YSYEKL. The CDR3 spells CASSQEGGTGYETQYF. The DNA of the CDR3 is TGCGCCAGCAGCCAAGAAGGAGGGACAGGGTACGAGACCCAGTACTTC.

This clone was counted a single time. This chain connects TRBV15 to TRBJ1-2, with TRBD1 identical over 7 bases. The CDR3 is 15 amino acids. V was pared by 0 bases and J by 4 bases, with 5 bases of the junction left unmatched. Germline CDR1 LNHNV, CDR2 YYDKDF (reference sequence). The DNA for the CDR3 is TGTGCCACCAGCAGAGACTCCGGGACAGCCTATGGCTACACCTTC. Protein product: CATSRDSGTAYGYTF.

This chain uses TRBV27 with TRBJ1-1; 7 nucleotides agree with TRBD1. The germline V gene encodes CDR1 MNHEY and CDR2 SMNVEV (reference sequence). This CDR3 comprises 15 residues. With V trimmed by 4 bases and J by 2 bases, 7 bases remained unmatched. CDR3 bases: TGTGCCAGCAGTTCGCAGGGGGAAGGAAACACTGAAGCTTTCTTT. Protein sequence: CASSSQGEGNTEAFF.

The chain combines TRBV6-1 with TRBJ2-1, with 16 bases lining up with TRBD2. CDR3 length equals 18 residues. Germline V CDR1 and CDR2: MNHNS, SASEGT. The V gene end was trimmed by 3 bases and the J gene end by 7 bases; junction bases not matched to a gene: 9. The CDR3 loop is CASSDWGLAGGPGNEQFF. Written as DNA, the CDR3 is TGTGCCAGCAGTGATTGGGGACTAGCGGGAGGGCCGGGAAATGAGCAGTTCTTC.

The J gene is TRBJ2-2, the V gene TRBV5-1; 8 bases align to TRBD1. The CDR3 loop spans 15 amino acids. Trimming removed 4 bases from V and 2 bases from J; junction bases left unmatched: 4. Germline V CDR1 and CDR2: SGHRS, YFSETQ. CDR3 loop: CASSLQGGNTGELFF. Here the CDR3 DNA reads TGCGCCAGCAGCCTACAGGGGGGCAACACCGGGGAGCTGTTTTTT.

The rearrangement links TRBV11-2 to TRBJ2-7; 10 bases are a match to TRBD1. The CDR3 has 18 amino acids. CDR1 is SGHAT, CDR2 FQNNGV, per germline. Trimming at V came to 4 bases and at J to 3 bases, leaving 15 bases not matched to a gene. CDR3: CASSSNSRGQGTLYEQYV. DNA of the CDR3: TGTGCCAGCAGCTCCAACTCTCGGGGACAGGGGACCCTCTACGAGCAGTACGTC.

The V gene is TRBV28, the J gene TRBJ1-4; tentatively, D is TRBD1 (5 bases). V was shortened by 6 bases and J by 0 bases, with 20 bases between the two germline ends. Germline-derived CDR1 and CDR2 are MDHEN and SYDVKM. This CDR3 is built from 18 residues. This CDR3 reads CASSPTLGAIATNEKLFF. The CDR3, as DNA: TGTGCCAGCAGCCCTACCCTAGGGGCAATTGCAACTAATGAAAAACTGTTTTTT.

In nucleotides, the CDR3 is TGCGCCAGCAGCCAAGAGAGGGGGCATGAGCAGTTCTTC. Residues: CASSQERGHEQFF. The chain is built from TRBV5-1 and TRBJ2-1; 7 bases line up with TRBD1. This CDR3 contains 13 residues. Germline trimming cut 4 bases from V and 8 bases from J; bases unmatched to any gene: 6. Germline CDR1 SGHRS, CDR2 YFSETQ.

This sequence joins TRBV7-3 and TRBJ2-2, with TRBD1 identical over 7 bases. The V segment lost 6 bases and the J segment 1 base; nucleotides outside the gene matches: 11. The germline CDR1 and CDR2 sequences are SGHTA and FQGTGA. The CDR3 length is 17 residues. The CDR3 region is CASSYTPGQVNTGELFF. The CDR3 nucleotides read TGTGCCAGCAGTTATACTCCCGGACAGGTGAACACCGGGGAGCTGTTTTTT. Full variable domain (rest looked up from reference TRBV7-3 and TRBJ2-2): GAGVSQTPSNKVTEKGKYVELRCDPISGHTALYWYRQSLGQGPEFLIYFQGTGAADDSGLPNDRFFAVRPEGSVSTLKIQRTERGDSAVYLCASSYTPGQVNTGELFFGEGSRLTVL.

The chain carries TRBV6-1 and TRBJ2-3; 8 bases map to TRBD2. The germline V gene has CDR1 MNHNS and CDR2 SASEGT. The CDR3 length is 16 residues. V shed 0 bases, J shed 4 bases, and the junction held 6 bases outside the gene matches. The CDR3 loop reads CASSEAPREVADTQYF. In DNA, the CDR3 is TGTGCCAGCAGTGAAGCCCCGCGGGAGGTGGCAGATACGCAGTATTTT.

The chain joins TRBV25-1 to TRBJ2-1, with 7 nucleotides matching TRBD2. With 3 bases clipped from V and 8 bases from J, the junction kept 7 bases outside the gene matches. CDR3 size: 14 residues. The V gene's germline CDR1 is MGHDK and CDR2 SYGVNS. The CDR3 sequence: CASSEWTRGDEQFF. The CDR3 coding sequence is TGTGCCAGCAGTGAGTGGACTAGGGGCGATGAGCAGTTCTTC.

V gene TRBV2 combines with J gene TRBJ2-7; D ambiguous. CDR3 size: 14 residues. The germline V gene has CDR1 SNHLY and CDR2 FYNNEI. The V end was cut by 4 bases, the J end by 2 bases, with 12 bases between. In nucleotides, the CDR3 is TGTGCCAGCAGTGTGTCGGTTACAGCCTACGAGCAGTACTTC. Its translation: CASSVSVTAYEQYF.

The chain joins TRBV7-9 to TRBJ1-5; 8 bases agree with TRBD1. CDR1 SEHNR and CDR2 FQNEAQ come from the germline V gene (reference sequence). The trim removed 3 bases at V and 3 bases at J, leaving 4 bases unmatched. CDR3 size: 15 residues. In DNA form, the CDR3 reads TGTGCCAGCAGCTTGGGGACAGGACTCAATCAGCCCCAGCATTTT. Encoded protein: CASSLGTGLNQPQHF.